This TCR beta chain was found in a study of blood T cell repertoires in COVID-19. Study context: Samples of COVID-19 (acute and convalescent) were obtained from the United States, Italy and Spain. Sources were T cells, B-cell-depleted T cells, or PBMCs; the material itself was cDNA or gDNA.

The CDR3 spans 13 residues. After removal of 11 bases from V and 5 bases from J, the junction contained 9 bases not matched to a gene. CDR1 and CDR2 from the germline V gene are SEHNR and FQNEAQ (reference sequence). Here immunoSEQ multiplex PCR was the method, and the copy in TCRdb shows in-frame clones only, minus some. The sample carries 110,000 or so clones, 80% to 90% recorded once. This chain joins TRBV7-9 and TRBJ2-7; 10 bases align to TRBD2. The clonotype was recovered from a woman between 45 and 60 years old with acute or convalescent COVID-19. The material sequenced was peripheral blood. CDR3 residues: CALSPSGRNEQYF. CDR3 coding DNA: TGTGCCCTCTCGCCTAGCGGGAGAAACGAGCAGTACTTC.